Following are 21 T cell receptor beta chains from one sample sequenced in a study of blood T cell repertoires in COVID-19. Sequenced by immunoSEQ multiplex PCR; TCRdb stores in-frame clones only, minus some. The repertoire consists of 250,000 to 350,000 clones, with 65% to 90% occurring once and the leading ten covering around 9.3%. Sequenced input: PBMCs or T cells enriched from blood (not recorded which). The receptor set was obtained from a woman younger than 30 who had recovered from COVID-19.

The CDR3 protein is CASSWSGNREAFF. CDR3 coding DNA: TGTGCCAGTAGCTGGAGCGGGAACCGTGAAGCTTTCTTT. The genes are TRBV19 and TRBJ1-1; D uncertain. Germline CDR1 LNHDA, CDR2 SQIVND (reference sequence). V was shortened by 6 bases and J by 7 bases, with 15 bases between the two germline ends. The CDR3 is 13 residues long.

The chain recombines TRBV6-6 with TRBJ2-3; 9 nucleotides align to TRBD2. This CDR3 is built from 15 residues. After removal of 3 bases from V and 6 bases from J, the junction contained 7 bases not matched to a gene. CDR1 and CDR2 from the germline V gene are MNHNY and SVGAGI (reference sequence). In DNA, the CDR3 is TGTGCCAGCAGTTATAGCGGGAGCCAGGGTGATACGCAGTATTTT. It yields the protein CASSYSGSQGDTQYF.

The rearrangement uses TRBV7-6 and TRBJ1-3; D is perhaps TRBD1 (5 bases). Germline CDR1 reads SGHVS; CDR2 reads FNYEAQ. V was cut by 5 bases and J by 0 bases, with 17 bases left in between. The CDR3 sequence is 17 residues long. CDR3 residues: CASSPKAGTFSGNTIYF. DNA of the CDR3: TGTGCCAGCAGCCCTAAAGCGGGGACCTTCTCTGGAAACACCATATATTTT. The full variable domain, its missing parts supplied by reference TRBV7-6 and TRBJ1-3, is GAGVSQSPRYKVTKRGQDVALRCDPISGHVSLYWYRQALGQGPEFLTYFNYEAQQDKSGLPNDRFSAERPEGSISTLTIQRTEQRDSAMYRCASSPKAGTFSGNTIYFGEGSWLTVV.

V usage is TRBV6-4 and J usage is TRBJ1-2; 9 bases agree with TRBD1. Germline CDR1 reads MRHNA; CDR2 reads SNTAGT. This CDR3 is built from 14 residues. The V segment lost 0 bases and the J segment 4 bases; nucleotides outside the gene matches: 0. CDR3 region: CASSDSGQGYGYTF. CDR3 nucleotides: TGTGCCAGCAGTGACTCGGGACAGGGCTATGGCTACACCTTC.

The rearrangement uses TRBV6-6 and TRBJ1-1; D is unclear. The V end lost 6 bases, the J end lost 5 bases, and 10 bases lay between the germline ends. Germline assignment: CDR1 MNHNY and CDR2 SVGAGI (reference sequence). CDR3 length: 12 amino acids. The CDR3 nucleotides are TGTGCCAGCAGACCACTCGAGACTGAAGCTTTCTTT. As protein: CASRPLETEAFF.

This CDR3 reads CAWRDRRYGYTF. The CDR3 DNA sequence: TGTGCCTGGAGGGACAGAAGGTATGGCTACACCTTC. The chain combines TRBV30 with TRBJ1-2, with D possibly being TRBD1 (6 bases). This CDR3 region has 12 residues. CDR1 and CDR2 from the germline V gene are GTSNPN and SVGIG (reference sequence). The V and J ends lost 3 bases and 5 bases respectively, with 10 bases between them.

The V gene is TRBV7-6, the J gene TRBJ1-5; 9 bases match TRBD1. The CDR3 is made up of 15 amino acids. V was clipped by 5 bases and J by 5 bases; unmatched bases: 7. Per germline, CDR1 SGHVS and CDR2 FNYEAQ. Written as DNA, the CDR3 is TGTGCCAGCAGCGCCACAGGGGGCGAATATCAGCCCCAGCATTTT. Translating gives CASSATGGEYQPQHF.

The chain links TRBV7-3 to TRBJ1-1; D gene ambiguous. The CDR3 loop spans 13 amino acids. V shed 1 base and J shed 1 base, with 4 bases lying between them. Germline V gene data show CDR1 as SGHTA and CDR2 as FQGTGA. The CDR3 DNA reads as TGTGCCAGCAGCTTAAAACAGAACACTGAAGCTTTCTTT. This gives the protein CASSLKQNTEAFF. The full variable domain, rest sourced from reference TRBV7-3 and TRBJ1-1, is GAGVSQTPSNKVTEKGKYVELRCDPISGHTALYWYRQSLGQGPEFLIYFQGTGAADDSGLPNDRFFAVRPEGSVSTLKIQRTERGDSAVYLCASSLKQNTEAFFGQGTRLTVV.

The chain joins TRBV20-1 to TRBJ1-2; no clear D. The germline V and J ends were trimmed by 3 bases and 3 bases, with 14 bases remaining between them. Germline CDR1 is DFQATT and CDR2 is SNEGSKA (reference sequence). The CDR3 contains 14 residues. The CDR3 region is CSASDPLLDYGYTF. The CDR3 nucleotides are TGCAGTGCTAGTGACCCCCTGTTAGACTATGGCTACACCTTC.

The chain combines TRBV2 with TRBJ2-1, with TRBD2 as a possible D gene (5 bases). The germline CDR1 and CDR2 sequences are SNHLY and FYNNEI. This CDR3 has 13 residues. The V gene lost 6 bases and the J gene lost 5 bases, with 11 bases spanning the gap. In nucleotides, the CDR3 is TGTGCCAGCAGGGACTCCGTCGACAATGAGCAGTTCTTC. It yields the protein CASRDSVDNEQFF.

This chain uses TRBV10-2 with TRBJ2-1, with 11 bases lining up with TRBD2. The CDR3 covers 15 residues. Germline trimming cut 6 bases from V and 6 bases from J; bases unmatched to any gene: 7. The V gene's germline CDR1 is WSHSY and CDR2 SAAADI. CDR3 sequence (DNA): TGCGCCAGCAGGCTGACTAGCGGGGTTTCCAATGAGCAGTTCTTC. As protein: CASRLTSGVSNEQFF.

This chain uses TRBV9 with TRBJ2-2, with TRBD1 identical over 10 bases. Unmatched junction bases numbered 15, after V lost 2 bases and J lost 2 bases. Germline V gene sequence: CDR1 SGDLS, CDR2 YYNGEE. The CDR3 runs to 20 residues. The CDR3 coding sequence is TGTGCCAGCAGCGTCCCGGGCCACAGGACAGGGGGTAGTAACACCGGGGAGCTGTTTTTT. The encoded protein is CASSVPGHRTGGSNTGELFF.

This chain uses TRBV29-1 with TRBJ1-2; D perhaps matches TRBD1 (5 bases). The CDR3 spans 11 residues. Trimming cost V 4 bases and J 4 bases, with 7 bases left between them. Germline CDR1 and CDR2: SQVTM and ANQGSEA. Written as DNA, the CDR3 is TGCAGCGTTGCAGGGCTCTATGGCTACACCTTC. Its protein is CSVAGLYGYTF.

This chain uses TRBV4-1 with TRBJ1-1, with 9 bases aligning to TRBD1. The V segment lost 2 bases and the J segment 2 bases; nucleotides outside the gene matches: 3. The CDR3 loop spans 15 amino acids. Germline loops: CDR1 MGHRA, CDR2 YSYEKL. The CDR3 reads CASSQTGGPNTEAFF. Here the CDR3 DNA reads TGCGCCAGCAGCCAAACAGGGGGCCCAAACACTGAAGCTTTCTTT.

This sequence joins TRBV7-9 and TRBJ1-4; D remains ambiguous. CDR1 and CDR2 from the germline V gene are SEHNR and FQNEAQ (reference sequence). CDR3 length: 14 amino acids. The V end lost 3 bases, the J end lost 4 bases, and 9 bases lay between the germline ends. In nucleotides, the CDR3 is TGTGCCAGCAGCTTTTCTTTGAGTAATGAAAAACTGTTTTTT. Amino acid sequence: CASSFSLSNEKLFF.

The chain recombines TRBV6-5 with TRBJ1-1; D gene unclear. Germline assignment: CDR1 MNHEY and CDR2 SVGAGI. Deletions cut 5 bases from V and 2 bases from J, with 12 bases between. The CDR3 runs to 14 residues. The CDR3 nucleotides read TGTGCCAGCAGTCGAGCCCTAGGTAACACTGAAGCTTTCTTT. Residues: CASSRALGNTEAFF.

V gene TRBV18 combines with J gene TRBJ2-2, with 10 bases matching TRBD1. Trimming cost V 6 bases and J 7 bases; bases outside gene matches: 8. The CDR3 extends over 15 amino acids. Germline V lookup: CDR1 KGHSH, CDR2 LQKENI. The CDR3 nucleotides are TGTGCCAGCTCGCCCGGGACAGGGGAAGGCGGGGAGCTGTTTTTT. As protein: CASSPGTGEGGELFF.

The chain is built from TRBV19 and TRBJ1-2; D perhaps matches TRBD1 (6 bases). The CDR3 has 14 amino acids. Trimming pared 3 bases from V and 5 bases from J, leaving 13 bases between. Germline loops: CDR1 LNHDA, CDR2 SQIVND (reference sequence). The CDR3 bases are TGTGCCAGTAGTATTACAGGGTCCCTTTATGGCTACACCTTC. Its translation: CASSITGSLYGYTF.

This clone was recorded only once. The chain recombines TRBV24-1 with TRBJ2-3; 8 nucleotides align to TRBD2. This CDR3 is built from 16 residues. After removal of 3 bases from V and 3 bases from J, the junction contained 7 bases not matched to a gene. Germline loops: CDR1 KGHDR, CDR2 SFDVKD. CDR3 residues: CATSDPLGLATDTQYF. Here the CDR3 DNA reads TGTGCCACCAGTGATCCACTCGGACTAGCAACAGATACGCAGTATTTT.

The gene calls are TRBV9 and TRBJ2-3, with a weak D call TRBD1 (6 bases). The CDR3 is 13 amino acids. Germline V gene data show CDR1 as SGDLS and CDR2 as YYNGEE. Between the trimmed V and J ends, which lost 3 bases and 4 bases, there was a span of 9 bases. The DNA for the CDR3 is TGTGCCAGCAGCGCCGCAGGGGCAGATACGCAGTATTTT. Translating gives CASSAAGADTQYF.

Note on this clone: A read error is possible here, since a much larger clone lies one base away. This chain links TRBV5-1 with TRBJ1-1; possible D gene TRBD1, 6 bases. Germline CDR1 and CDR2: SGHRS and YFSETQ. CDR3 length: 16 residues. The chain's CDR3 is CPRSLLGGGGGTEAFF. The CDR3 bases are TGCCCCCGCAGCTTGCTCGGGGGCGGGGGGGGCACTGAAGCTTTCTTT.